The rows below give T cell receptor beta chains drawn from one sample of a study of CD8 T cells in Susac syndrome. TCRdb re-called the immunoSEQ multiplex PCR reads with MiXCR, one entry per CDR3 protein. Of some 190,000 distinct CDR3 sequences in the sample, approximately 94% were seen once. Sequencing was done on a sample of CD4+ T cells from PBMCs. Receptors were obtained from a human donor with Susac syndrome. Both conserved end residues are part of each CDR3. Fields, in order: V gene, clone size, J gene, D gene, CDR3 length, CDR3 protein, CDR3 DNA. The D gene is left open where the match is weak. Rows may omit the clone size; those that give it use once, few, many or a size class.

>TRBV20-1|NA|TRBJ1-1|NA|10
CSARGTEAFF
TGCAGTGCTAGGGGAACTGAAGCTTTCTTT
>TRBV5-1|NA|TRBJ1-5|NA|14
CASSFGQQNQPQHF
TGCGCCAGCAGCTTCGGTCAGCAAAATCAGCCCCAGCATTTT
>TRBV7-8|NA|TRBJ2-3|NA|18
CASSPTLTSLPAEDTQYF
TGTGCCAGCAGCCCCACCCTTACTAGCCTCCCAGCCGAAGATACGCAGTATTTT
>TRBV6-5|NA|TRBJ2-7|NA|12
CASNSRGHEQYF
TGTGCCAGCAACAGCAGGGGCCACGAGCAGTACTTC
>TRBV29-1|NA|TRBJ2-2|NA|11
CSVDGGGELFF
TGCAGCGTTGACGGCGGCGGGGAGCTGTTTTTT
>TRBV20-1|NA|TRBJ2-5|NA|15
CSARDSTENQETQYF
TGCAGTGCTAGAGACTCGACAGAGAACCAAGAGACCCAGTACTTC
>TRBV12-3/TRBV12-4|NA|TRBJ2-3|TRBD2|16
CASTMTSGDGTDTQYF
TGTGCCAGCACCATGACTAGCGGGGATGGGACAGATACGCAGTATTTT
>TRBV4-3|NA|TRBJ1-1|TRBD1|19
CASSQESLDRGRLDTEAFF
TGCGCCAGCAGCCAAGAGTCTTTGGACAGGGGGCGGTTGGACACTGAAGCTTTCTTT
>TRBV27|NA|TRBJ1-2|NA|13
CASSLQGTGGYTF
TGTGCCAGCAGTTTACAGGGGACGGGCGGCTACACCTTC
>TRBV12-3/TRBV12-4|once|TRBJ2-3|NA|16
CASSLAGAPITDTQYF
TGTGCCAGCAGTTTGGCGGGGGCTCCTATCACAGATACGCAGTATTTT
>TRBV12-5|NA|TRBJ2-2|NA|14
CASGLLVLGGELFF
TGTGCTAGTGGTCTCCTCGTCTTAGGCGGGGAGCTGTTTTTT
>TRBV29-1|NA|TRBJ1-1|NA|12
CSVPTENTEAFF
TGCAGCGTTCCAACAGAGAACACTGAAGCTTTCTTT
>TRBV7-3|NA|TRBJ2-7|NA|13
CASSTRPGYEQYF
TGTGCCAGCAGCACACGTCCCGGGTACGAGCAGTACTTC
>TRBV3-1|NA|TRBJ1-2|NA|15
CASSPSRGVSYGYTF
TGTGCCAGCAGCCCCTCCAGGGGCGTCTCCTATGGCTACACCTTC
>TRBV9|NA|TRBJ1-2|NA|15
CASSVNMGLGYGYTF
TGTGCCAGCAGCGTAAATATGGGCTTGGGCTATGGCTACACCTTC
>TRBV12-3/TRBV12-4|NA|TRBJ2-3|TRBD2|15
CASSLVGGGTDTQYF
TGTGCCAGCAGTTTGGTCGGGGGGGGCACAGATACGCAGTATTTT
>TRBV10-3|NA|TRBJ2-5|TRBD1|14
CAISDGDRDETQYF
TGTGCCATCAGTGATGGGGACAGGGACGAGACCCAGTACTTC
>TRBV20-1|NA|TRBJ1-2|TRBD1|18
CSARVPGTGGFFPYGYTF
TGCAGTGCTAGAGTCCCCGGGACAGGGGGCTTCTTCCCCTATGGCTACACCTTC
>TRBV6-2/TRBV6-3|NA|TRBJ1-1|NA|17
CASSYADSLGSVTEAFF
TGTGCCAGCAGTTACGCGGACTCCCTTGGCTCAGTCACTGAAGCTTTCTTT
>TRBV5-1|NA|TRBJ2-7|TRBD1|13
CASSFQGALEQYF
TGCGCCAGCAGCTTTCAGGGGGCGCTCGAGCAGTACTTC
>TRBV5-1|NA|TRBJ1-3|NA|13
CASSLGGVGTIYF
TGCGCCAGCAGCCTCGGGGGAGTCGGCACCATATATTTT
>TRBV7-2|NA|TRBJ2-1|NA|15
CASSLRRAAHNEQFF
TGTGCCAGCAGCTTAAGGAGGGCCGCGCACAATGAGCAGTTCTTC